This TCR beta chain stems from a study of pediatric ulcerative colitis. TCRdb's copy holds only in-frame clones and misses some; the assay was immunoSEQ multiplex PCR. The profile shows 35,000 to 45,000 clones, 60% to 75% of them singletons. The rectum was sampled with one to two pinch biopsies at colonoscopy. Germline V gene data show CDR1 as MDHEN and CDR2 as SYDVKM. V was clipped by 5 bases and J by 2 bases; unmatched bases: 8. The CDR3 covers 18 residues. The chain combines TRBV28 with TRBJ1-6; 11 bases are a match to TRBD1. The TCR originated in a boy aged 5-17 years with severe ulcerative colitis. What was sequenced was gut tissue. CDR3 DNA sequence: TGTGCCAGCAGTGATTCGGGACAGGGGGGAGCCTATAATTCACCCCTCCACTTT. Protein: CASSDSGQGGAYNSPLHF.